This TCR beta chain was sequenced in a study of OX40 agonist ivuxolimab in advanced cancers. Study background: The mean age was approximately 60 years, ranging from roughly 23 to 80, with about 87% of participants male. Partial responses were recorded for three patients, including one with hepatocellular carcinoma and two with cutaneous melanoma. Overall study findings and caveats: Expanded clones were, on average, more numerous in CD8+ T cells than in CD4+. Expanded peripheral T-cell antigen specificity went undetermined.

This CDR3 is 14 amino acids long. The V and J ends lost 5 bases and 5 bases, in that order; junction bases with no gene match: 6. The germline V gene encodes CDR1 LNHDA and CDR2 SQIVND (reference sequence). Assay: immunoSEQ multiplex PCR; the TCRdb copy retains only in-frame clones and omits some. This sample carries 70,000 or so clones, around 90% of them seen once, and the ten largest clones take roughly 1.3%. Regarding this clone: The antigen is undetermined.

The source of this sequence is an adult with an advanced solid tumor such as melanoma, head and neck, liver or kidney cancer. The rearrangement links TRBV19 to TRBJ1-1; the match to TRBD1 covers 9 bases. The starting material was CD4+ or CD8+ T cells sorted from blood, obtained in a trial of the OX40 agonist ivuxolimab. CDR3 in amino acids: CASSFTGGDTEAFF. Written as DNA, the CDR3 is TGTGCCAGTAGTTTCACAGGGGGCGATACTGAAGCTTTCTTT.